The 28 T cell receptor beta chains reported below all come from one sample, sequenced in a study of cytomegalovirus exposure and HLA in healthy donors. The PCR contained 60 Vbeta and 13 Jbeta primers. TCRdb's copy holds only in-frame clones and misses some; the assay was immunoSEQ multiplex PCR. The data show fewer than 100,000 clones, around 80% seen once. The sequenced sample was PBMCs. Receptors originate from a male donor in good health and CMV-seropositive.

The CDR3 nucleotides are TGTGCCAGCAGTTACTCAGGGACAGGAAATTCACCCCTCCACTTT. Amino acids: CASSYSGTGNSPLHF. The rearrangement links TRBV6-5 to TRBJ1-6; the match to TRBD1 covers 8 bases. This CDR3 is 15 amino acids long. Germline V gives CDR1 MNHEY, CDR2 SVGAGI. Trimming at V came to 0 bases and at J to 7 bases, leaving 2 bases not matched to a gene.

This clone is a singleton in its sample. The J gene is TRBJ2-1, the V gene TRBV7-2; 8 bases are shared with TRBD2. The CDR3 runs 16 residues. With 3 bases clipped from V and 6 bases from J, the junction kept 10 bases outside the gene matches. The V gene's germline CDR1 is SGHTA and CDR2 FQGNSA. CDR3 nucleotides: TGTGCCAGCAGCTTCGGAGGGAGCGGGAGTCTCAATGAGCAGTTCTTC. As protein: CASSFGGSGSLNEQFF.

J is TRBJ2-3 and V is TRBV7-6, with a tentative D call TRBD2 (5 bases). From germline, CDR1 is SGHVS and CDR2 FNYEAQ. V was trimmed by 5 bases and J by 0 bases, leaving 12 bases between them. The length of the CDR3 is 15 residues. CDR3 nucleotide sequence: TGTGCCAGCAGCCTTCTAGCTGCTAGCACAGATACGCAGTATTTT. It specifies CASSLLAASTDTQYF.

The rearrangement links TRBV27 to TRBJ2-2, with 14 positions matching TRBD2. The V gene's germline CDR1 is MNHEY and CDR2 SMNVEV (reference sequence). CDR3 length: 21 amino acids. V was pared by 5 bases and J by 1 base, with 15 bases of the junction left unmatched. Written as DNA, the CDR3 is TGTGCCAGCAGTATTGACTCCTCCGGGACTAGCGGGGGAATGAACACCGGGGAGCTGTTTTTT. Protein: CASSIDSSGTSGGMNTGELFF.

This clone was counted a single time. The sample has other DNA sequences that encode this CDR3 too. This chain connects TRBV4-1 to TRBJ1-5; possible D gene TRBD1, 6 bases. Trimming shortened V by 1 base and J by 2 bases, and 12 bases separated the two germline ends. Germline lookup yields CDR1 MGHRA and CDR2 YSYEKL. This CDR3 contains 16 residues. Here the CDR3 reads CASSQAPGGGNQPQHF. CDR3 coding DNA: TGCGCCAGCAGCCAAGCCCCGGGGGGCGGCAATCAGCCCCAGCATTTT.

The chain links TRBV6-6 to TRBJ1-2, with TRBD1 matching over 8 bases. With 7 bases clipped from V and 8 bases from J, the junction kept 12 bases outside the gene matches. This CDR3 is 14 amino acids long. Germline CDR1 is MNHNY and CDR2 is SVGAGI (reference sequence). In DNA, the CDR3 is TGTGCCAGCACCGATTCGGACAGGGCCGGGGGCTACACCTTC. It yields the protein CASTDSDRAGGYTF.

This rearrangement joins TRBV4-2 to TRBJ2-5; D may be TRBD1 (6 bases). The better agreement between TRBJ2-7 and the DNA end casts doubt on the J call. From germline, CDR1 is LGHNA and CDR2 YNFKEQ. The CDR3 is made up of 17 amino acids. For the CDR3, the DNA is TGTGCCAGCAGCCAAGCGCACAGGGTGTCGATTAACTACGAGCAGTACTTC. It encodes CASSQAHRVSINYEQYF.

The chain uses TRBV6-5 and TRBJ1-2, with a possible D match to TRBD1 (6 bases). Germline V lookup: CDR1 MNHEY, CDR2 SVGAGI. The V end was cut by 3 bases, the J end by 5 bases, with 13 bases between. The CDR3 runs 14 residues. The CDR3 loop is CASSYQGTPYGYTF. In DNA, the CDR3 is TGTGCCAGCAGTTATCAGGGGACGCCGTATGGCTACACCTTC.

This chain connects TRBV30 to TRBJ1-1; no definite D call. Germline CDR1 reads GTSNPN; CDR2 reads SVGIG (reference sequence). The CDR3 runs to 15 residues. Trimming removed 2 bases at V and 0 bases at J, with 13 bases between. Here the CDR3 reads CAWSPPSELNTEAFF. The CDR3 DNA is TGTGCCTGGAGTCCCCCCAGCGAATTGAACACTGAAGCTTTCTTT.

V is TRBV10-3 and J is TRBJ2-1, with 9 nucleotides matching TRBD1. Germline loops: CDR1 ENHRY, CDR2 SYGVKD. The CDR3 is 14 amino acids. The V segment lost 3 bases and the J segment 7 bases; nucleotides outside the gene matches: 4. The CDR3 region is CAISEQGARNEQFF. The CDR3 DNA sequence: TGTGCCATCAGTGAACAGGGGGCCCGGAATGAGCAGTTCTTC.

This chain uses TRBV6-1 with TRBJ1-2; 9 nucleotides match TRBD1. Germline assignment: CDR1 MNHNS and CDR2 SASEGT. The CDR3 is 16 residues long. The trim removed 1 base at V and 1 base at J, leaving 4 bases unmatched. The CDR3 DNA follows: TGTGCCAGCAGTGAAGAAAGGACAGGGGTTAACTATGGCTACACCTTC. It codes for CASSEERTGVNYGYTF.

The rearrangement links TRBV2 to TRBJ1-6, with TRBD1 matching 9 bases. V lost 8 bases to trimming and J lost 10 bases; unmatched junction nucleotides: 9. In germline, CDR1 is SNHLY, CDR2 FYNNEI. The CDR3 runs 14 residues. For the CDR3, the DNA is TGTGCCAGCTCCCGGGACAGGGTCGGGTCACCCCTCCACTTT. It encodes CASSRDRVGSPLHF.

The chain carries TRBV10-3 and TRBJ1-1; TRBD1 aligns across 7 bases. The CDR3 covers 14 residues. The junction had 8 bases not matched to a gene; V was cut back by 9 bases and J by 1 base. Looked up from germline, CDR1 is ENHRY and CDR2 is SYGVKD. CDR3 DNA sequence: TGTGCCATGAGGGACAGTCTATCGAACACTGAAGCTTTCTTT. This encodes CAMRDSLSNTEAFF.

The chain links TRBV6-1 to TRBJ1-1, with 9 bases identical to TRBD1. V shed 2 bases, J shed 0 bases, and the junction held 7 bases outside the gene matches. Germline CDR1 MNHNS, CDR2 SASEGT. The CDR3 is 17 residues long. Here the CDR3 DNA reads TGTGCCAGCAGTGAATTAGGGACAGGGCTCATGAACACTGAAGCTTTCTTT. Protein product: CASSELGTGLMNTEAFF.

This chain connects TRBV7-8 to TRBJ1-6; tentative D call: TRBD1 (5 bases). The germline V gene has CDR1 SGHVS and CDR2 FQNEAQ. There are 13 residues in the CDR3. The V and J ends lost 8 bases and 6 bases respectively, with 11 bases between them. The DNA for the CDR3 is TGTGCCAGCGATCAGGGTTCTAATTCACCCCTCCACTTT. This encodes CASDQGSNSPLHF.

The chain links TRBV2 to TRBJ2-2; possibly TRBD2 for D (5 bases). Germline V gives CDR1 SNHLY, CDR2 FYNNEI. CDR3 size: 12 residues. Trimming left V 6 bases short and J 5 bases short, with 7 bases between. The CDR3: CASSEGTGELFF. CDR3 sequence (DNA): TGTGCCAGCAGCGAGGGAACCGGGGAGCTGTTTTTT. Combining the CDR3 with reference TRBV2 and TRBJ2-2 gives the whole variable domain EPEVTQTPSHQVTQMGQEVILRCVPISNHLYFYWYRQILGQKVEFLVSFYNNEISEKSEIFDDQFSVERPDGSNFTLKIRSTKLEDSAMYFCASSEGTGELFFGEGSRLTVL.

This sequence joins TRBV6-6 and TRBJ2-1; 8 bases match TRBD2. The J segment lost 10 bases and the V segment lost 6 bases, leaving 8 bases of the junction unmatched. This CDR3 spans 13 amino acids. Germline V CDR1 and CDR2: MNHNY, SVGAGI (reference sequence). The CDR3 region is CASSPLVAGEQFF. CDR3 coding DNA: TGTGCCAGCAGCCCCTTGGTAGCGGGGGAGCAGTTCTTC.

CDR3 residues: CASSLMFSGLPAEQYF. CDR3 nucleotide sequence: TGTGCCAGCAGCTTGATGTTCTCCGGACTCCCGGCAGAGCAGTACTTC. This chain links TRBV7-8 with TRBJ2-7; TRBD2 might be the D (5 bases). Germline V lookup: CDR1 SGHVS, CDR2 FQNEAQ. Trimming removed 3 bases at V and 7 bases at J, with 22 bases between. The CDR3 covers 16 residues. Full variable domain (remainder filled in from reference TRBV7-8 and TRBJ2-7): GAGVSQSPRYKVAKRGQDVALRCDPISGHVSLFWYQQALGQGPEFLTYFQNEAQLDKSGLPSDRFFAERPEGSVSTLKIQRTQQEDSAVYLCASSLMFSGLPAEQYFGPGTRLTVT.

The chain has TRBV6-1 and TRBJ2-5, with D possibly being TRBD1 (6 bases). The closer fit of TRBJ2-7 to the DNA end suggests the J call may be wrong. Germline CDR1 MNHNS, CDR2 SASEGT. The CDR3 consists of 15 residues. The CDR3: CASTQVTRGSYEQYF. In DNA, the CDR3 is TGTGCCAGCACCCAGGTCACCAGGGGATCCTACGAGCAGTACTTC.

The chain recombines TRBV5-1 with TRBJ2-1, with TRBD1 matching over 7 bases. After removal of 1 base from V and 5 bases from J, the junction contained 6 bases not matched to a gene. The CDR3 sequence is 15 residues long. Looked up from germline, CDR1 is SGHRS and CDR2 is YFSETQ. CDR3 region: CASSLLPGGHNEQFF. As DNA, the CDR3 is TGCGCCAGCAGCTTGTTACCAGGGGGACACAATGAGCAGTTCTTC.

In its sample, this clone was seen once. V is TRBV7-9 and J is TRBJ2-7, with D unresolved. This CDR3 comprises 14 residues. V lost 1 base and J 7 bases, leaving 14 bases between the germline ends. CDR1 is SEHNR, CDR2 FQNEAQ, per germline (reference sequence). The DNA for the CDR3 is TGTGCCAGCAGCTTAGAACGGGTATTCAGTGAGCAGTACTTC. It encodes CASSLERVFSEQYF.

The V call is TRBV18, the J call TRBJ1-6; 11 bases fit TRBD1. The germline gives CDR1 KGHSH, CDR2 LQKENI. With V trimmed by 3 bases and J by 5 bases, 9 bases remained unmatched. The CDR3 runs to 18 residues. CDR3 sequence reads: CASSPTGQGVLNNSPLHF. Here the CDR3 DNA reads TGTGCCAGCTCACCTACGGGACAGGGGGTTTTAAATAATTCACCCCTCCACTTT.

The chain combines TRBV7-9 with TRBJ1-5, with D tentatively TRBD1 (6 bases). The CDR3 covers 15 residues. Germline V gives CDR1 SEHNR, CDR2 FQNEAQ (reference sequence). Trimming left V 0 bases short and J 3 bases short, with 9 bases between. The CDR3 DNA reads TGTGCCAGCAGCTTAGCCGGGGGGCCCAATCAGCCCCAGCATTTT. This sequence encodes CASSLAGGPNQPQHF.

V and J are TRBV4-2 and TRBJ1-3; the D is unclear. The CDR3 runs 15 residues. The V and J ends lost 2 bases and 0 bases respectively, with 8 bases between them. The germline CDR1 and CDR2 sequences are LGHNA and YNFKEQ. The CDR3 nucleotides are TGTGCCAGCAGCCAACTAACCGACTCTGGAAACACCATATATTTT. It encodes CASSQLTDSGNTIYF.

This clone has just a few counts. The chain combines TRBV28 with TRBJ1-1; 7 nucleotides match TRBD1. V dropped 7 bases and J dropped 0; count of bases not matched to a gene: 5. The CDR3 totals 14 residues. The germline CDR1 and CDR2 sequences are MDHEN and SYDVKM. CDR3 coding DNA: TGTGCCAGCACAAGGGGGCCGGTGAACACTGAAGCTTTCTTT. This encodes CASTRGPVNTEAFF.

The chain combines TRBV5-1 with TRBJ2-1, with 13 bases fitting TRBD2. In germline, CDR1 is SGHRS, CDR2 YFSETQ. The length of the CDR3 is 15 residues. V lost 3 bases, J lost 12 bases, and 9 bases stayed unmatched. The CDR3 loop is CASSWAGTSGDRQFF. CDR3 in DNA: TGCGCCAGCAGCTGGGCCGGGACTAGCGGGGATCGGCAGTTCTTC.

J is TRBJ2-3 and V is TRBV7-2; no clear D. The germline V gene has CDR1 SGHTA and CDR2 FQGNSA. Trimming removed 5 bases at V and 1 base at J, with 10 bases between. The CDR3 extends over 14 amino acids. The DNA of the CDR3 is TGTGCCAGCAGCCGCGTCTCCGGCACAGATACGCAGTATTTT. This sequence encodes CASSRVSGTDTQYF.

The chain carries TRBV19 and TRBJ2-3; 7 nucleotides align to TRBD2. The germline V gene has CDR1 LNHDA and CDR2 SQIVND (reference sequence). The length of the CDR3 is 18 residues. J gave up 0 bases and V 3 bases, and 12 bases lay outside the gene matches. The CDR3 bases are TGTGCCAGTAGTATTATCTCCCCCCGCGGGAGTAGCACAGATACGCAGTATTTT. It specifies CASSIISPRGSSTDTQYF.